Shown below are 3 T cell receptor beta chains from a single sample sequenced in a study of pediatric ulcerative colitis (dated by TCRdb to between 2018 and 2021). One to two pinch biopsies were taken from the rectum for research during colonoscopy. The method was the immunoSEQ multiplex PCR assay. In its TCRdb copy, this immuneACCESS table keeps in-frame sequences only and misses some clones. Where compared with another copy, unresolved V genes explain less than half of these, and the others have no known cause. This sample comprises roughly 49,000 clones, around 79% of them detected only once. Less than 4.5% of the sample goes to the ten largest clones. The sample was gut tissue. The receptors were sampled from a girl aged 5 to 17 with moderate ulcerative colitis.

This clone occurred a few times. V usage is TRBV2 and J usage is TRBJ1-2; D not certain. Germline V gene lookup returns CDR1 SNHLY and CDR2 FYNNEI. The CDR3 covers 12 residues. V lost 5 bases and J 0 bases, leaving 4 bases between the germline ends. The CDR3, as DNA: TGTGCCAGCAGTACTGCTAACTATGGCTACACCTTC. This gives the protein CASSTANYGYTF.

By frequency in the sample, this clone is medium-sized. The CDR3 spells CASSDRGTGSYEQYF. The CDR3 bases are TGTGCCAGCAGTGATCGGGGGACAGGGTCCTACGAGCAGTACTTC. The V call is TRBV2, the J call TRBJ2-7; 9 bases map to TRBD1. CDR1 and CDR2 from the germline V gene are SNHLY and FYNNEI. This CDR3 has 15 residues. V lost 3 bases, J lost 1 base, and 4 bases stayed unmatched.

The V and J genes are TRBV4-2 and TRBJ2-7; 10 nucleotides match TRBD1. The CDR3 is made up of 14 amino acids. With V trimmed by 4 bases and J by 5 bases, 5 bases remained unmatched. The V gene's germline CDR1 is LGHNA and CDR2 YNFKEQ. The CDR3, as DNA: TGTGCCAGCAGCCCCCGACAGGGGGCCCACGAGCAGTACTTC. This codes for CASSPRQGAHEQYF.